The 18 T cell receptor beta chains below all came from one sample that was sequenced in a study of T cell repertoires in cytomegalovirus infection. From the reads, TCRdb called clonotypes with MiXCR, one entry per CDR3 protein. The profile shows about 260,000 distinct CDR3 sequences, approximately 8.3% of them singletons. Material: PBMCs. The receptors here all came from a human donor in good health (CMV status not recorded). Some clones in this sample may be carry-over from other donors' samples.

This clonotype occurred a few times. This chain connects TRBV27 to TRBJ2-2; 10 nucleotides line up with TRBD1. V was clipped by 8 bases and J by 3 bases; unmatched bases: 9. This CDR3 spans 16 amino acids. Germline V gene sequence: CDR1 MNHEY, CDR2 SMNVEV (reference sequence). The CDR3 bases are TGTGCCAGCTACACAAAGGGACAGGGGTACACCGGGGAGCTGTTTTTT. Translated, it gives CASYTKGQGYTGELFF.

This clonotype was detected ten times or more. The chain joins TRBV7-2 to TRBJ2-3, with D possibly being TRBD2 (5 bases). The CDR3 length is 14 residues. The germline CDR1 and CDR2 sequences are SGHTA and FQGNSA. V dropped 5 bases and J dropped 2 bases, with 11 bases sitting between them. The CDR3 sequence is CASSPGSVTDTQYF. Written as DNA, the CDR3 is TGTGCCAGCAGCCCCGGTAGCGTCACAGATACGCAGTATTTT.

This clonotype was found many times. The chain combines TRBV7-2 with TRBJ1-6; D not certain. CDR1 and CDR2 from the germline V gene are SGHTA and FQGNSA. The germline V and J ends were trimmed by 3 bases and 0 bases, with 6 bases remaining between them. The CDR3 runs 15 residues. CDR3 DNA sequence: TGTGCCAGCAGCTTCGGGATCTCCTATAATTCACCCCTCCACTTT. Translated, it gives CASSFGISYNSPLHF.

This sequence joins TRBV7-6 and TRBJ1-1; TRBD1 agrees at 9 bases. Germline V gene sequence: CDR1 SGHVS, CDR2 FNYEAQ. The CDR3 consists of 15 residues. The V gene end was trimmed by 1 base and the J gene end by 6 bases; junction bases not matched to a gene: 6. CDR3 nucleotide sequence: TGTGCCAGCAGCTTAGTTACAGGGGGCTCTTCTGAAGCTTTCTTT. Encoded protein: CASSLVTGGSSEAFF.

This clonotype was seen repeatedly, ten times or more. The chain couples TRBV7-2 to TRBJ1-6; D call uncertain. Germline CDR1 is SGHTA and CDR2 is FQGNSA. CDR3 length: 14 residues. The V and J ends lost 3 bases and 7 bases respectively, with 10 bases between them. CDR3 residues: CASSFEIRNSPLHF. In DNA form, the CDR3 reads TGTGCCAGCAGCTTTGAGATTAGGAATTCACCCCTCCACTTT.

The rearrangement joins TRBV10-3 to TRBJ2-5; D uncertain. This CDR3 has 14 amino acids. The germline CDR1 and CDR2 sequences are ENHRY and SYGVKD. V was cut by 0 bases and J by 5 bases, with 10 bases left in between. Here the CDR3 DNA reads TGTGCCATCAGTGAGTCGTCCGTAGGGGAGACCCAGTACTTC. It translates to CAISESSVGETQYF.

The rearrangement links TRBV28 to TRBJ2-3, with D perhaps assigned TRBD1 or TRBD2 (5 bases each). The CDR3 totals 15 residues. Trimming pared 8 bases from V and 6 bases from J, leaving 21 bases between. Germline CDR1 and CDR2: MDHEN and SYDVKM. The CDR3 region has the DNA TGTGCCAGCCAACCCCGGGCTGGGGGTTTTGATACGCAGTATTTT. Protein product: CASQPRAGGFDTQYF. The whole variable domain, remainder taken from reference TRBV28 and TRBJ2-3, is DVKVTQSSRYLVKRTGEKVFLECVQDMDHENMFWYRQDPGLGLRLIYFSYDVKMKEKGDIPEGYSVSREKKERFSLILESASTNQTSMYLCASQPRAGGFDTQYFGPGTRLTVL.

This clonotype was observed many times. The junction and the germline gene differ at one end; a read error may be behind it. This chain uses TRBV11-2 with TRBJ1-1; perhaps TRBD1 as D (6 bases). Germline assignment: CDR1 SGHAT and CDR2 FQNNGV. The CDR3 covers 12 residues. CDR3 region: CASRGANTEAFF. The CDR3 nucleotides read TGCGCCTCCCGGGGGGCCAACACTGAAGCTTTCTTT.

V and J are TRBV4-3 and TRBJ2-2; D possibly matches TRBD1 or TRBD2 (6 bases each). The CDR3 loop spans 17 amino acids. Germline lookup yields CDR1 LGHNA and CDR2 YSLEER. Trimming removed 1 base at V and 5 bases at J, with 17 bases between. The CDR3 loop is CASSQASGGGPTGELFF. In nucleotides, the CDR3 is TGCGCCAGCAGCCAAGCATCAGGAGGGGGACCAACCGGGGAGCTGTTTTTT.

The J gene is TRBJ1-5, the V gene TRBV5-1; D uncertain. The V end lost 0 bases, the J end lost 0 bases, and 7 bases lay between the germline ends. The CDR3 covers 15 residues. Germline CDR1 is SGHRS and CDR2 is YFSETQ. CDR3 bases: TGCGCCAGCAGCTTGGAAGGGTTTAGCAATCAGCCCCAGCATTTT. It is translated as CASSLEGFSNQPQHF. The variable domain in full, with the rest retrieved from reference TRBV5-1 and TRBJ1-5, is KAGVTQTPRYLIKTRGQQVTLSCSPISGHRSVSWYQQTPGQGLQFLFEYFSETQRNKGNFPGRFSGRQFSNSRSEMNVSTLELGDSALYLCASSLEGFSNQPQHFGDGTRLSIL.

At least ten counts were recorded for this clonotype. This chain uses TRBV7-6 with TRBJ2-5; D is ambiguous. CDR3 size: 12 residues. CDR1 SGHVS and CDR2 FNYEAQ come from the germline V gene. Between the trimmed V and J ends, which lost 0 bases and 1 base, there was a span of 0 bases. CDR3 nucleotides: TGTGCCAGCAGCTTAGCCCAAGAGACCCAGTACTTC. This translates into CASSLAQETQYF.

This clonotype was counted many times. The chain uses TRBV7-2 and TRBJ2-1, with 8 nucleotides matching TRBD1. The V and J ends lost 6 bases and 3 bases, in that order; junction bases with no gene match: 7. Germline CDR1 SGHTA, CDR2 FQGNSA. The CDR3 has 15 amino acids. The CDR3 nucleotides read TGTGCCAGCAGGCCGGACAGGGCAAACTACAATGAGCAGTTCTTC. Translation: CASRPDRANYNEQFF.

V gene TRBV28 combines with J gene TRBJ2-7; D not certain. Germline V gene lookup returns CDR1 MDHEN and CDR2 SYDVKM. The CDR3 totals 12 residues. Trimming took 3 bases from V and 8 from J, leaving 11 bases between them. The CDR3 here is CASSLRRAQQYF. The CDR3 DNA reads as TGTGCCAGCAGTTTGAGACGAGCCCAGCAGTACTTC.

This clonotype was picked up a small number of times. The V call is TRBV7-9, the J call TRBJ2-5; the D gene could be TRBD1 or TRBD2 (5 bases each). Deletions cut 5 bases from V and 4 bases from J, with 11 bases between. The CDR3 spans 13 residues. Germline V gives CDR1 SEHNR, CDR2 FQNEAQ (reference sequence). This CDR3 is CASSPGTGETQYF. The CDR3 DNA follows: TGTGCCAGCAGCCCCGGGACGGGAGAGACCCAGTACTTC.

This clonotype was observed at least ten times. The genes are TRBV7-3 and TRBJ2-2, with D perhaps matching TRBD2 (5 bases). This CDR3 comprises 17 residues. V was shortened by 1 base and J by 0 bases, with 12 bases between the two germline ends. The germline gives CDR1 SGHTA, CDR2 FQGTGA. The CDR3 here is CASSLRSRGTNTGELFF. In DNA form, the CDR3 reads TGTGCCAGCAGCTTAAGGTCCCGGGGAACGAACACCGGGGAGCTGTTTTTT.

This rearrangement joins TRBV5-1 to TRBJ1-5; no definite D call. The CDR3 is made up of 15 amino acids. The V gene's germline CDR1 is SGHRS and CDR2 YFSETQ. Trimming removed 1 base from V and 2 bases from J, with 10 bases in between. CDR3 residues: CASSLRVPGNQPQHF. The CDR3 region has the DNA TGCGCCAGCAGCTTGAGGGTCCCGGGCAATCAGCCCCAGCATTTT.

This clonotype was detected many times. This chain uses TRBV11-1 with TRBJ2-3, with D possibly TRBD1 on 7 matching bases. The CDR3 is made up of 15 amino acids. Looked up from germline, CDR1 is SGHAT and CDR2 is FQDESV (reference sequence). The V end lost 5 bases, the J end lost 3 bases, and 15 bases lay between the germline ends. The CDR3 here is CASSPRTGGTDTQYF. The CDR3 DNA reads TGTGCCAGCAGCCCCAGGACAGGAGGGACAGATACGCAGTATTTT.

This clonotype was found many times. The chain combines TRBV25-1 with TRBJ2-5; a possible D gene is TRBD1 (5 bases). CDR1 and CDR2 from the germline V gene are MGHDK and SYGVNS. CDR3 length: 14 amino acids. Trimming removed 4 bases at V and 1 base at J, with 10 bases between. The CDR3: CASSADSSQETQYF. The CDR3 nucleotides are TGTGCCAGCAGTGCAGACAGTTCCCAAGAGACCCAGTACTTC.